The T cell receptor beta chain described here comes from a study of cytomegalovirus exposure and HLA in healthy donors. General observations from the study: Cytomegalovirus-associated status was assigned to around 160 TCR beta chains. Common viral pathogens were later found to be apparently linked to several of the most significant clusters. A link between a missense DCLRE1C variant and TCR beta V- and J-gene trimming emerged from a later analysis.

The PCR contained 60 Vbeta and 13 Jbeta primers. Original processing notes: A later analysis counted 65 million to 80 million unique TCR beta chains, some 11 million shared. Clones were sequenced by immunoSEQ multiplex PCR, and TCRdb holds only the in-frame ones, with some missing. V, J and clone size reflect that table, while D and trimming were determined from the DNA. Among about 70,000 clones, roughly 74% were seen once, and the ten largest hold roughly an eighth. This CDR3 has 11 residues. Germline V gene sequence: CDR1 MNHEY, CDR2 SVGAGI. Trimming shortened V by 7 bases and J by 5 bases, and 8 bases separated the two germline ends. Note on this clone: Its antigen is not known.

What was sequenced was PBMCs. The chain is built from TRBV6-5 and TRBJ1-2, with a tentative D call TRBD1 (5 bases). This TCR was recovered from a human donor in good health. The CDR3 reads CASMTDYGYTF. The CDR3 DNA reads as TGTGCCAGCATGACAGATTATGGCTACACCTTC.